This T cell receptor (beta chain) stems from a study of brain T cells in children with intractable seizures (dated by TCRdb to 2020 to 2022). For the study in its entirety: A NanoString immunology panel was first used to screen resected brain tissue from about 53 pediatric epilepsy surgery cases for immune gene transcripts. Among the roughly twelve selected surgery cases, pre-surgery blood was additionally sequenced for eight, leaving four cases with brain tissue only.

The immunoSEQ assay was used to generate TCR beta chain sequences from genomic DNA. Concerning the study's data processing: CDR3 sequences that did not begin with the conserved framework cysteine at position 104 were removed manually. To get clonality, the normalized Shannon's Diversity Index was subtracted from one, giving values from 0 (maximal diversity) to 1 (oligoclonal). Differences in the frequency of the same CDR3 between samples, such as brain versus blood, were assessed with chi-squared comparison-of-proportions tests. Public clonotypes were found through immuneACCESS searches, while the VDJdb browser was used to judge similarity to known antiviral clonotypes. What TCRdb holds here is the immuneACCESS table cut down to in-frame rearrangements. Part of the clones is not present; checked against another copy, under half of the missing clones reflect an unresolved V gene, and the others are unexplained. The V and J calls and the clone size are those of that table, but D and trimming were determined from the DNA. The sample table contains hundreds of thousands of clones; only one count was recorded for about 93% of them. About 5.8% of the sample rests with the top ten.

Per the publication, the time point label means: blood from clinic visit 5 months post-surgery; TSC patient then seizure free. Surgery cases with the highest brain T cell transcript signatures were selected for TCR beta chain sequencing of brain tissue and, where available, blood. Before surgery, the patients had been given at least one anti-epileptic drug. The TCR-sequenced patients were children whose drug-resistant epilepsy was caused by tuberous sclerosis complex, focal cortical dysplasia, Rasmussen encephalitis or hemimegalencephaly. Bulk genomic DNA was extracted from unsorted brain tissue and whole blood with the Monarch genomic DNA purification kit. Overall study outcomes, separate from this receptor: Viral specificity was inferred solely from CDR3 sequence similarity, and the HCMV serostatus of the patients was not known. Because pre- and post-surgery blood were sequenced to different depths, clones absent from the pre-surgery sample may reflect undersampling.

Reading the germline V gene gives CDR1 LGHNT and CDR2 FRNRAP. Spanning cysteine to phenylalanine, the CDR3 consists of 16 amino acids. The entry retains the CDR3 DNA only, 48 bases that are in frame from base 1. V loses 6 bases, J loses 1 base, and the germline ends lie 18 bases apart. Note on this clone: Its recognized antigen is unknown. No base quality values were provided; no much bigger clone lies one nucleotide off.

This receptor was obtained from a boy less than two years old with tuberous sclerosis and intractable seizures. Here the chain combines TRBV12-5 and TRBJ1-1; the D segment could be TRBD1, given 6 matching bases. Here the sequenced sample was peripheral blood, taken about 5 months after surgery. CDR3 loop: CASGLRGGLRNTEAFF. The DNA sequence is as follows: TGTGCTAGTGGCCTCCGGGGGGGGCTCAGGAACACTGAAGCTTTCTTT.